This is a list of T cell receptor beta chains from one sample in a study of T cells after yellow fever vaccination. From the 5' RACE reads, TCRdb called clonotypes with MiXCR, one entry per CDR3 protein. The sample lists a few hundred thousand distinct CDR3 sequences, roughly 5% occurring once. This specimen consisted of CD4+ T cells sorted from PBMCs, obtained on the day of the yellow fever booster vaccination. These receptors were taken from a man aged 18 to 35 who received the YFV17D yellow fever vaccine. CDR3s include the opening cysteine and the closing phenylalanine or tryptophan. The order of the fields is J gene, V gene, clone size, D gene, CDR3 protein, CDR3 DNA. A D gene is named only where the DNA matches it firmly. Size values are once, few and many counts, or a class for expanded clones, and some rows have none.

J: TRBJ1-2; V: TRBV5-1; size: -; D: -; CDR3: CASSLEMGSYTF; DNA: TGCGCCAGCAGCTTGGAGATGGGTAGCTACACCTTC
J: TRBJ2-7; V: TRBV15; size: -; D: -; CDR3: CATSRDKAEQYF; DNA: TGTGCCACCAGCAGAGATAAGGCCGAGCAGTACTTC
J: TRBJ2-5; V: TRBV18; size: many; D: TRBD2; CDR3: CASSRTGGGETQYF; DNA: TGTGCCAGCTCAAGGACCGGCGGGGGAGAGACCCAGTACTTC
J: TRBJ1-2; V: TRBV4-3; size: many; D: TRBD1; CDR3: CASSRYQGDSINYGYTF; DNA: TGCGCCAGCAGCCGGTACCAGGGGGACAGCATTAACTATGGCTACACCTTC
J: TRBJ1-2; V: TRBV20-1; size: few; D: -; CDR3: CSAYSGQNYGYTF; DNA: TGCAGTGCTTACTCGGGACAAAACTATGGCTACACCTTC
J: TRBJ2-3; V: TRBV6-4; size: few; D: TRBD1; CDR3: CASSVGTGEATDTQYF; DNA: TGTGCCAGCAGCGTAGGGACAGGGGAAGCCACAGATACGCAGTATTTT
J: TRBJ2-5; V: TRBV20-1; size: -; D: -; CDR3: CSARSSAGTQYF; DNA: TGCAGTGCTAGATCCAGCGCTGGGACCCAGTACTTC
J: TRBJ2-5; V: TRBV10-3; size: few; D: TRBD2; CDR3: CAISGGTSGAGETQYF; DNA: TGTGCCATCAGCGGGGGGACTAGCGGGGCTGGGGAGACCCAGTACTTC
J: TRBJ2-7; V: TRBV3-1; size: -; D: -; CDR3: CASSQVSGNEQYF; DNA: TGTGCCAGCAGCCAAGTGTCCGGGAACGAGCAGTACTTC
J: TRBJ1-5; V: TRBV29-1; size: few; D: -; CDR3: CSAQRGVGEPQHF; DNA: TGCAGCGCCCAAAGGGGGGTAGGAGAGCCCCAGCATTTT
J: TRBJ2-7; V: TRBV5-1; size: many; D: -; CDR3: CASSLYVTDSLSYEQYF; DNA: TGCGCCAGCAGCTTGTATGTAACGGACAGCCTCTCCTACGAGCAGTACTTC
J: TRBJ1-3; V: TRBV6-2/TRBV6-3; size: many; D: -; CDR3: CASSTISEGTFGNTIYF; DNA: TGTGCCAGCAGTACGATCTCAGAGGGAACGTTTGGAAACACCATATATTTT
J: TRBJ1-5; V: TRBV7-9; size: few; D: -; CDR3: CASSLGAFGDQPQHF; DNA: TGTGCCAGCAGCTTAGGGGCGTTTGGGGATCAGCCCCAGCATTTT
J: TRBJ2-5; V: TRBV9; size: -; D: -; CDR3: CASSVVGGNQETQYF; DNA: TGTGCCAGCAGCGTAGTTGGGGGAAACCAAGAGACCCAGTACTTC
J: TRBJ1-2; V: TRBV5-1; size: few; D: -; CDR3: CASSLSWGADDYGYTF; DNA: TGCGCCAGCAGCTTGAGTTGGGGGGCGGACGACTATGGCTACACCTTC
J: TRBJ1-1; V: TRBV29-1; size: many; D: -; CDR3: CSVEPFVNTEAFF; DNA: TGCAGCGTTGAACCGTTTGTGAACACTGAAGCTTTCTTT
J: TRBJ1-1; V: TRBV5-6; size: few; D: TRBD1; CDR3: CASSPEGTGNQRNTEAFF; DNA: TGTGCCAGCAGCCCCGAGGGGACAGGAAACCAGCGGAACACTGAAGCTTTCTTT
J: TRBJ2-5; V: TRBV28; size: many; D: -; CDR3: CASSRLQETQYF; DNA: TGTGCCAGCAGTCGTCTTCAAGAGACCCAGTACTTC
J: TRBJ2-5; V: TRBV18; size: few; D: -; CDR3: CASSPAGTEETQYF; DNA: TGTGCCAGCTCACCGGCCGGGACTGAGGAGACCCAGTACTTC
J: TRBJ1-2; V: TRBV29-1; size: many; D: -; CDR3: CSVDVRANYGYTF; DNA: TGCAGCGTTGATGTCAGAGCTAACTATGGCTACACCTTC
J: TRBJ2-1; V: TRBV5-6; size: many; D: -; CDR3: CASSFMGHNEQFF; DNA: TGTGCCAGCAGCTTCATGGGCCACAATGAGCAGTTCTTC
J: TRBJ2-3; V: TRBV18; size: few; D: -; CDR3: CASSLGDGQDTQYF; DNA: TGTGCCAGCTCACTCGGCGATGGGCAAGATACGCAGTATTTT
J: TRBJ1-2; V: TRBV7-8; size: few; D: -; CDR3: CASSLAYRINYGYTF; DNA: TGTGCCAGCAGCTTAGCCTACAGGATTAACTATGGCTACACCTTC
J: TRBJ2-5; V: TRBV7-7; size: many; D: -; CDR3: CASSFSRGSGETQYF; DNA: TGTGCTAGCAGCTTTTCAAGGGGTAGCGGAGAGACCCAGTACTTC
J: TRBJ2-5; V: TRBV5-1; size: many; D: -; CDR3: CASSFAGFQETQYF; DNA: TGCGCCAGCAGCTTTGCCGGGTTCCAAGAGACCCAGTACTTC
J: TRBJ2-3; V: TRBV20-1; size: -; D: -; CDR3: CSARNLRGTDTQYF; DNA: TGCAGTGCTAGGAATTTGCGGGGCACAGATACGCAGTATTTT
J: TRBJ2-3; V: TRBV5-1; size: many; D: TRBD2; CDR3: CASSSTAGGVTDTQYF; DNA: TGCGCCAGCAGCAGCACGGCGGGGGGGGTCACAGATACGCAGTATTTT
J: TRBJ1-2; V: TRBV11-2; size: many; D: -; CDR3: CASSLLSPRTANYGYTF; DNA: TGTGCCAGCAGCTTATTATCCCCCCGGACAGCCAACTATGGCTACACCTTC
J: TRBJ2-1; V: TRBV5-1; size: few; D: -; CDR3: CASSLEGTQFF; DNA: TGCGCCAGCAGCTTAGAAGGGACGCAGTTCTTC
J: TRBJ1-5; V: TRBV4-1; size: many; D: -; CDR3: CASSPRDGNQPQHF; DNA: TGCGCCAGCAGCCCCCGGGACGGCAATCAGCCCCAGCATTTT
J: TRBJ2-7; V: TRBV6-2/TRBV6-3; size: -; D: -; CDR3: CASSYSRRSSYEQYF; DNA: TGTGCCAGCAGTTACTCCCGTAGGAGCTCCTACGAGCAGTACTTC
J: TRBJ1-1; V: TRBV5-1; size: many; D: -; CDR3: CASSPSGDTEAFF; DNA: TGCGCCAGCAGCCCGAGTGGGGACACTGAAGCTTTCTTT
J: TRBJ2-3; V: TRBV28; size: -; D: TRBD2; CDR3: CASSLTSGGSDTQYF; DNA: TGTGCCAGCAGCCTTACTAGCGGGGGTTCAGATACGCAGTATTTT
J: TRBJ2-7; V: TRBV4-3; size: many; D: TRBD2; CDR3: CASSQERGGYEQYF; DNA: TGCGCCAGCAGCCAAGAGAGGGGAGGGTACGAGCAGTACTTC
J: TRBJ2-1; V: TRBV25-1; size: -; D: TRBD2; CDR3: CATLTSGAVEQFF; DNA: TGTGCCACCCTGACTAGCGGGGCAGTTGAGCAGTTCTTC
J: TRBJ1-2; V: TRBV7-2; size: -; D: -; CDR3: CASSSGHPTLYGYTF; DNA: TGTGCCAGCAGCTCGGGACACCCGACGCTATATGGCTACACCTTC
J: TRBJ1-1; V: TRBV10-3; size: few; D: -; CDR3: CAISAGRGTEAFF; DNA: TGTGCCATCAGTGCAGGTAGGGGCACTGAAGCTTTCTTT
J: TRBJ2-2; V: TRBV5-1; size: few; D: -; CDR3: CASSLRPETGELFF; DNA: TGCGCCAGCAGCTTGAGGCCAGAGACGGGGGAGCTGTTTTTT
J: TRBJ2-5; V: TRBV12-3/TRBV12-4; size: -; D: -; CDR3: CASSLLAVLETQYF; DNA: TGTGCCAGCAGTTTGTTAGCCGTGTTAGAGACCCAGTACTTC
J: TRBJ1-2; V: TRBV10-3; size: -; D: TRBD1; CDR3: CAISPQQGNGYTF; DNA: TGTGCCATCAGTCCTCAACAGGGGAATGGCTACACCTTC
J: TRBJ2-7; V: TRBV5-6; size: -; D: TRBD1; CDR3: CASSFVDRGYEQYF; DNA: TGTGCCAGCAGCTTCGTGGACAGGGGTTACGAGCAGTACTTC
J: TRBJ2-1; V: TRBV5-1; size: -; D: -; CDR3: CASRSTGIAYNEQFF; DNA: TGCGCCAGCAGGTCCACTGGAATCGCCTACAATGAGCAGTTCTTC